A single sample gave rise to the 17 T cell receptor beta chains below, sequenced in a study of stem cell transplantation in POMP-related autoinflammatory disease. Generated by immunoSEQ multiplex PCR, the TCRdb table keeps only in-frame clones and is missing some. The profile shows about 32,000 clones, around 88% of them singletons. The sample here was CD4+ T cells from PBMCs, taken before stem cell transplantation. Receptors were obtained from a human donor with POMP-related autoinflammation and immune dysregulation (PRAID).

The chain uses TRBV6-1 and TRBJ2-1; 8 bases line up with TRBD2. Germline V CDR1 and CDR2: MNHNS, SASEGT. V lost 3 bases and J lost 6; bases outside the gene matches: 7. The CDR3 runs to 15 residues. CDR3 nucleotide sequence: TGTGCCAGCAGTGATATCGGGAGGGCCGCCAATGAGCAGTTCTTC. This sequence encodes CASSDIGRAANEQFF.

This clone was observed once. The chain has TRBV27 and TRBJ2-7; 13 bases are shared with TRBD2. Trimming took 7 bases from V and 4 from J; bases not matched to a gene: 4. CDR1 and CDR2 (germline): MNHEY, SMNVEV (reference sequence). The length of the CDR3 is 14 residues. The CDR3: CASKKLAGGYEQYF. DNA of the CDR3: TGTGCCAGCAAGAAACTAGCGGGAGGGTACGAGCAGTACTTC.

This sequence joins TRBV7-9 and TRBJ1-2; D perhaps matches TRBD1 (5 bases). V dropped 6 bases and J dropped 4 bases, with 15 bases sitting between them. The CDR3 has 14 residues. CDR1 and CDR2 (germline): SEHNR, FQNEAQ (reference sequence). CDR3 sequence reads: CASSYATDPYGYTF. In nucleotides, the CDR3 is TGTGCCAGCAGTTATGCGACAGACCCCTATGGCTACACCTTC.

The genes are TRBV19 and TRBJ2-3; a possible D gene is TRBD1 (5 bases). The V gene's germline CDR1 is LNHDA and CDR2 SQIVND (reference sequence). The V end was cut by 5 bases, the J end by 2 bases, with 11 bases between. The CDR3 contains 14 residues. The CDR3 sequence: CASSADIATDTQYF. The CDR3 bases are TGTGCCAGTAGTGCGGACATCGCCACAGATACGCAGTATTTT.

The J gene is TRBJ2-7, the V gene TRBV9, with 8 bases that match TRBD1. This CDR3 has 15 amino acids. Germline CDR1 is SGDLS and CDR2 is YYNGEE. Unmatched junction bases numbered 12, after V lost 4 bases and J lost 6 bases. CDR3: CASSKTGEVPGEQYF. The CDR3 DNA follows: TGTGCCAGCAGCAAGACAGGGGAAGTCCCGGGCGAGCAGTACTTC.

CDR3 in DNA: TGCAGCGGGGGGACAGACTACGAGCAGTACTTC. Its translation: CSGGTDYEQYF. The rearrangement links TRBV29-1 to TRBJ2-7, with 7 bases identical to TRBD1. The V gene end was trimmed by 7 bases and the J gene end by 3 bases; junction bases not matched to a gene: 3. This CDR3 has 11 residues. Looked up from germline, CDR1 is SQVTM and CDR2 is ANQGSEA.

The V and J genes are TRBV5-1 and TRBJ2-7; D gene unclear. Between the trimmed V and J ends, which lost 4 bases and 0 bases, there was a span of 14 bases. CDR1 and CDR2 (germline): SGHRS, YFSETQ. The CDR3 runs 15 residues. The CDR3 region is CASSRRSSSSYEQYF. The CDR3 coding sequence is TGCGCCAGCAGCCGCAGGTCTTCCTCCTCCTACGAGCAGTACTTC.

The chain is built from TRBV2 and TRBJ2-7, with TRBD2 matching over 7 bases. The germline V gene has CDR1 SNHLY and CDR2 FYNNEI. There are 13 residues in the CDR3. With 7 bases clipped from V and 5 bases from J, the junction kept 8 bases outside the gene matches. The CDR3 protein is CASIRRLAHEQYF. CDR3 DNA: TGTGCCAGCATTAGAAGACTAGCCCACGAGCAGTACTTC.

V usage is TRBV29-1 and J usage is TRBJ2-5; no definite D call. Between the trimmed V and J ends, which lost 6 bases and 2 bases, there was a span of 7 bases. This CDR3 region has 11 residues. Germline V CDR1 and CDR2: SQVTM, ANQGSEA. CDR3 sequence: CSVSPQETQYF. The DNA for the CDR3 is TGCAGCGTCTCCCCTCAAGAGACCCAGTACTTC.

This rearrangement joins TRBV19 to TRBJ2-5; TRBD2 is a possible D gene (5 bases). Germline assignment: CDR1 LNHDA and CDR2 SQIVND (reference sequence). This CDR3 has 16 residues. Trimming took 1 base from V and 0 from J, leaving 12 bases between them. CDR3 in DNA: TGTGCCAGTAGTATAGGAAAGCGGCCGTACCAAGAGACCCAGTACTTC. The encoded protein is CASSIGKRPYQETQYF.

This clone was recorded only once. CDR3 loop: CASSESWGGNQPQHF. The DNA for the CDR3 is TGTGCCAGCAGTGAGTCCTGGGGGGGCAATCAGCCCCAGCATTTT. The chain carries TRBV6-4 and TRBJ1-5; D possibly corresponds to TRBD1 (5 bases). The V and J ends lost 3 bases and 2 bases respectively, with 11 bases between them. From germline, CDR1 is MRHNA and CDR2 SNTAGT. The CDR3 is made up of 15 amino acids.

CDR3 bases: TGTGCCAGCAGCAAAAATGGGAGGGATGAGCAGTTCTTC. Its translation is CASSKNGRDEQFF. The genes are TRBV28 and TRBJ2-1; TRBD2 matches 7 bases. The germline gives CDR1 MDHEN, CDR2 SYDVKM. This CDR3 region has 13 residues. With V trimmed by 6 bases and J by 8 bases, 7 bases remained unmatched.

The chain couples TRBV18 to TRBJ1-5, with D unresolved. CDR1 and CDR2 (germline): KGHSH, LQKENI. V lost 3 bases and J 5 bases, leaving 14 bases between the germline ends. The CDR3 length is 15 residues. The CDR3 DNA sequence: TGTGCCAGCTCACCCCTCCCCGGCGAGGATCAGCCCCAGCATTTT. Translated: CASSPLPGEDQPQHF. Complete variable domain (other parts from reference TRBV18 and TRBJ1-5): NAGVMQNPRHLVRRRGQEARLRCSPMKGHSHVYWYRQLPEEGLKFMVYLQKENIIDESGMPKERFSAEFPKEGPSILRIQQVVRGDSAAYFCASSPLPGEDQPQHFGDGTRLSIL.

The V call is TRBV5-4, the J call TRBJ2-5; D is tentatively TRBD1 or TRBD2 (5 bases each). This CDR3 is built from 12 residues. The germline V and J ends were trimmed by 5 bases and 7 bases, with 12 bases remaining between them. CDR1 SGHNT and CDR2 YYREEE come from the germline V gene (reference sequence). The CDR3 reads CASRFAGGTQYF. CDR3 nucleotides: TGTGCCAGCAGATTTGCTGGGGGGACCCAGTACTTC.

V is TRBV15 and J is TRBJ1-1; tentative D call: TRBD1 (5 bases). Germline V gene lookup returns CDR1 LNHNV and CDR2 YYDKDF (reference sequence). V was pared by 0 bases and J by 5 bases, with 13 bases between. CDR3 length: 15 amino acids. The CDR3 nucleotides are TGTGCCACCAGCAGAGATTTGGGGGGACGGACTGAAGCTTTCTTT. Its translation is CATSRDLGGRTEAFF.

This chain uses TRBV6-1 with TRBJ2-3, with TRBD2 matching 11 bases. The J segment lost 0 bases and the V segment lost 2 bases, leaving 1 base of the junction unmatched. Germline CDR1 is MNHNS and CDR2 is SASEGT. CDR3 length: 16 residues. CDR3 region: CASSERLAGSTDTQYF. The CDR3 region has the DNA TGTGCCAGCAGTGAAAGACTAGCGGGGAGCACAGATACGCAGTATTTT.

The chain joins TRBV11-3 to TRBJ2-3; D gene unclear. The CDR3 spans 13 residues. The V and J ends lost 0 bases and 2 bases respectively, with 3 bases between them. The V gene's germline CDR1 is SGHNT and CDR2 YENEEA. The CDR3 loop is CASSLETTDTQYF. The CDR3 DNA sequence: TGTGCCAGCAGCTTAGAGACCACAGATACGCAGTATTTT. Filled out from reference TRBV11-3 and TRBJ2-3, the complete variable domain reads EAGVVQSPRYKIIEKKQPVAFWCNPISGHNTLYWYLQNLGQGPELLIRYENEEAVDDSQLPKDRFSAERLKGVDSTLKIQPAELGDSAVYLCASSLETTDTQYFGPGTRLTVL.